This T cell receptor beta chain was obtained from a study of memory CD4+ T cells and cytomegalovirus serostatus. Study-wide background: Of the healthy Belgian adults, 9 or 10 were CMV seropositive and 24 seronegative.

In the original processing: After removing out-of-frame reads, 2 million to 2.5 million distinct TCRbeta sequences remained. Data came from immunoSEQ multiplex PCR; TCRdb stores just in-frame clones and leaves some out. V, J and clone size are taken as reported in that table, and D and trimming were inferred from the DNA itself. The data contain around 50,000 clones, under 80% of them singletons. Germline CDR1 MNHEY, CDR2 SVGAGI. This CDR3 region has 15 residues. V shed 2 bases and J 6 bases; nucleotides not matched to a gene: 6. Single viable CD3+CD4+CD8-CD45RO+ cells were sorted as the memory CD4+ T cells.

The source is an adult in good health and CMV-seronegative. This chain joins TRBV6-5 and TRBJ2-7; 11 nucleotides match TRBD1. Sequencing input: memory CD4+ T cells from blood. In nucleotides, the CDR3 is TGTGCCAGCAGTTACCCGGGACAGGGGGTTTTCGAGCAGTACTTC. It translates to CASSYPGQGVFEQYF.